This is a list of T cell receptor beta chains from one sample in a study of blood T cells in healthy people across ages. TCRdb re-called the 5' RACE reads through MiXCR, storing one row per CDR3 protein. The sample has around 1,800,000 distinct CDR3 sequences; about two fifths are singletons. Sequenced material: blood. All receptors come from a human donor in good health. Each CDR3 is given with its conserved first and last residue. D genes are given only for firm matches. The listing skips clone size in some rows; elsewhere it reads once, few, many or a size class.

v_gene	d_gene	abundance	j_gene	CDR3nt	CDR3aa
TRBV4-2	TRBD2	-	TRBJ2-1	TGTGCCAGCAGCCCACAGCGGGGGGACGAAAATGAGCAGTTCTTC	CASSPQRGDENEQFF
TRBV7-6	-	-	TRBJ1-5	TGTGCCAGCAGCTTAGGGGGTGCCCGACAGAGGTGGGATAATCAGCCCCAGCATTTT	CASSLGGARQRWDNQPQHF
TRBV20-1	-	-	TRBJ2-7	TGCAGTGCTATAGGGACACTTAACTCCTACGAGCAGTACTTC	CSAIGTLNSYEQYF
TRBV11-2	TRBD2	-	TRBJ2-1	TGTGCCAGCAGCTTAGATTTGGTAGCGGGGGGGTGGAATGAGCAGTTCTTC	CASSLDLVAGGWNEQFF
TRBV29-1	-	-	TRBJ1-1	TGCAGCGCCGCCCCGGACAGAAACACTGAAGCTTTCTTT	CSAAPDRNTEAFF
TRBV4-1	-	few	TRBJ1-2	TGCGCCAGCAGCCCCACCCCCGGGTCTAACTATGGCTACACCTTC	CASSPTPGSNYGYTF
TRBV12-3/TRBV12-4	TRBD1	-	TRBJ2-3	TGTGCCAGCAGCTGGGAGAGGGGGCCAGATACGCAGTATTTT	CASSWERGPDTQYF
TRBV20-1	-	-	TRBJ2-1	TGCAGTGCTAGAGACCCCGGGGGCAGGGGAGATGAGCAGTTCTTC	CSARDPGGRGDEQFF
TRBV11-3	TRBD2	few	TRBJ2-1	TGTGCCAGCAGCTTCACCAAGCGGGGTGAGCAGTTCTTC	CASSFTKRGEQFF
TRBV7-9	-	-	TRBJ2-7	TGTGCCAGCAGCTCTAGAGGGCCGGGTTCGGACGAGCAGTACTTC	CASSSRGPGSDEQYF
TRBV10-3	TRBD1	-	TRBJ1-5	TGTGCCATCAGTGAGACAGGGGGCAGGGGCAATCAGCCCCGGCATTTT	CAISETGGRGNQPRHF
TRBV20-1	-	once	TRBJ1-1	TGCAGTGCCCCCTCCCAGGGTACTGAAGCTTTCTTT	CSAPSQGTEAFF
TRBV20-1	-	-	TRBJ2-7	TGCAGTGCTAGGGTTCCCGGCTACTCCTACGAGCAGTACTTC	CSARVPGYSYEQYF
TRBV27	-	-	TRBJ1-1	TGTGCCAGCAGCAATACAGGGTCGGCCACTGAAGCTTTCTTT	CASSNTGSATEAFF
TRBV20-1	-	few	TRBJ2-1	TGCAGTGCTAGTCCCTTAGGGCAGGGGGGAATTGGTGAGCAGTTCTTC	CSASPLGQGGIGEQFF
TRBV14	-	-	TRBJ2-7	TGTGCCGGCAGCCAAGAGGGTCGTAGAGCCTACGAGCAGTACTTC	CAGSQEGRRAYEQYF
TRBV12-3/TRBV12-4	-	-	TRBJ1-6	TGTACCAGCAGTTTGGCCCGTTCACCCCTCCACTTT	CTSSLARSPLHF
TRBV6-5	TRBD1	-	TRBJ1-2	TGTGCCAGCAGTGAGGACAGGCTTTATGGCTACACCTTC	CASSEDRLYGYTF
TRBV6-5	TRBD1	-	TRBJ1-2	TGTGCCAGCAGGGGGACAGGGATCATCTATGGCTACACCTTC	CASRGTGIIYGYTF
TRBV6-6	-	-	TRBJ1-3	TGTGCCAGCAGTTACAGATTCGCCAGGGCGGAGGGAAACACCATATATTTT	CASSYRFARAEGNTIYF
TRBV12-3/TRBV12-4	-	few	TRBJ2-1	TGTGCCAGCAGTTTAAGTTGGCCCACCCATGAGCAGTTCTTC	CASSLSWPTHEQFF
TRBV12-3/TRBV12-4	-	-	TRBJ1-2	TGTGCCAGCTCACTAGGGTACGACTATGGCTACACCTTC	CASSLGYDYGYTF
TRBV20-1	-	-	TRBJ2-1	TGCAGTGCTGGGCGACTAAATGAGCAGTTCTTC	CSAGRLNEQFF
TRBV7-8	TRBD2	once	TRBJ2-5	TGTGCCAGCGAACACTCGACTAGCGGGGGTCAGGAGCAGTACTTC	CASEHSTSGGQEQYF
TRBV20-1	TRBD2	few	TRBJ2-1	TGCAGTGCTAGCTCGGCTAGCGGGGGGGCATGGAATGAGCAGTTCTTC	CSASSASGGAWNEQFF
TRBV11-3	TRBD1	few	TRBJ2-1	TGTGCCAGCAGCCCAACCCGTGGGACAGCTGGGCAGTTCTTC	CASSPTRGTAGQFF
TRBV6-2/TRBV6-3	TRBD1	-	TRBJ2-7	TGTGCCAGCAGTTCCGACGGACAGGGTTGGTCCTACGAGCAGTACTTC	CASSSDGQGWSYEQYF
TRBV12-3/TRBV12-4	-	-	TRBJ1-2	TGTGCCGGCTCAACACGCGGAAGGGCTAACTATGGCTACACCTTC	CAGSTRGRANYGYTF
TRBV6-2/TRBV6-3	-	-	TRBJ1-2	TGTGCCAGCAGAGGGCGGGGCGCCGAGAGGAACTATGGCTACACCTTC	CASRGRGAERNYGYTF